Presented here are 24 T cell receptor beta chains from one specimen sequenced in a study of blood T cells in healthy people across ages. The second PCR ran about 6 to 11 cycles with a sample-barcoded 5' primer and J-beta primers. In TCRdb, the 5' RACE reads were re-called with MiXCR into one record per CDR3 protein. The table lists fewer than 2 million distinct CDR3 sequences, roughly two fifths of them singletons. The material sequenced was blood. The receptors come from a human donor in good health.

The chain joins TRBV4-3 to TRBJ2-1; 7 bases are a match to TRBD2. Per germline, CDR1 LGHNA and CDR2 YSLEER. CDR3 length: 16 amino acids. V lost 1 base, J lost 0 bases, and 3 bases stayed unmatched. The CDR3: CASSQVWGGSYNEQFF. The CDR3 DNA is TGCGCCAGCAGCCAAGTGTGGGGGGGCTCCTACAATGAGCAGTTCTTC.

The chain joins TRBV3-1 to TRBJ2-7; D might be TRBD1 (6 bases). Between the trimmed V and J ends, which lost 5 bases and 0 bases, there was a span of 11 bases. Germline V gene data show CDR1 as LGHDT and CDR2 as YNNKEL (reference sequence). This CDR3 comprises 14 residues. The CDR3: CASSGGHSSYEQYF. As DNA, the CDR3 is TGTGCCAGCAGCGGGGGCCACTCCTCCTACGAGCAGTACTTC.

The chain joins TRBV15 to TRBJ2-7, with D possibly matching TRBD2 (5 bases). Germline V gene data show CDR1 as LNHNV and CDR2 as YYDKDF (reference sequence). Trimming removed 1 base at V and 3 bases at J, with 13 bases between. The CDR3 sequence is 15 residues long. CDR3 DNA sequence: TGTGCCACCAGCAGAGCCCCCCGGGGAAGCTACGAGCAGTACTTC. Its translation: CATSRAPRGSYEQYF.

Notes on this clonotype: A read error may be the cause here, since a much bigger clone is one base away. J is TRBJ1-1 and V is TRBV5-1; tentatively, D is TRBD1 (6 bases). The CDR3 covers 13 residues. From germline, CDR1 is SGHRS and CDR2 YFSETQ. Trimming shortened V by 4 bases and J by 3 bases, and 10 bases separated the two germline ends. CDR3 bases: TGCGCCAGCAGCCCGTGGACAGACACTGAAGCTTTCTTT. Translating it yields CASSPWTDTEAFF.

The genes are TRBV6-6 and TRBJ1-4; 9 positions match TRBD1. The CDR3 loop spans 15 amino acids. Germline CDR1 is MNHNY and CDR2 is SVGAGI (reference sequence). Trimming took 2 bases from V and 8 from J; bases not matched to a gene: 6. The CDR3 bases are TGTGCCAGCAGTTACGGCGGGACAGGGACCGAAAAACTGTTTTTT. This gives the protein CASSYGGTGTEKLFF.

Written as DNA, the CDR3 is TGTGCCACCAGCAGAGATGGCAGGGGAGGAAACACCATATATTTT. Its protein is CATSRDGRGGNTIYF. The chain joins TRBV15 to TRBJ1-3, with D maybe TRBD1 (6 bases). Germline CDR1 and CDR2: LNHNV and YYDKDF (reference sequence). Trimming stripped 0 bases from V and 4 bases from J, with 10 bases between. CDR3 length: 15 amino acids.

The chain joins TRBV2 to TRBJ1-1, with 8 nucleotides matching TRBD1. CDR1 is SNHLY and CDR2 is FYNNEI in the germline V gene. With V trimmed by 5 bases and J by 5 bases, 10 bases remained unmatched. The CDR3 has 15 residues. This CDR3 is CASSKGQGGGTEAFF. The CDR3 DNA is TGTGCCAGCAGTAAAGGACAGGGAGGGGGAACTGAAGCTTTCTTT. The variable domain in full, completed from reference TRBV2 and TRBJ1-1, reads EPEVTQTPSHQVTQMGQEVILRCVPISNHLYFYWYRQILGQKVEFLVSFYNNEISEKSEIFDDQFSVERPDGSNFTLKIRSTKLEDSAMYFCASSKGQGGGTEAFFGQGTRLTVV.

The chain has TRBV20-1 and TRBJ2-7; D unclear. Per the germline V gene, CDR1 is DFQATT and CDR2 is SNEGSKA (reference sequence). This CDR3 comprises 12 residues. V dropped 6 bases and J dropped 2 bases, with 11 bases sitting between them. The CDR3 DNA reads TGCAGTGCCACACAGAGTACCTACGAGCAGTACTTC. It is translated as CSATQSTYEQYF.

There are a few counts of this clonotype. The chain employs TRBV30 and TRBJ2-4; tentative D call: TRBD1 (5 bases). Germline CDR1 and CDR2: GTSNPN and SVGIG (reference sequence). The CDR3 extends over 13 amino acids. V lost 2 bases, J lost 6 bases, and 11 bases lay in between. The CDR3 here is CAWSKRQGNIQYF. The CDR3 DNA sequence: TGTGCCTGGAGTAAAAGGCAGGGAAACATTCAGTACTTC.

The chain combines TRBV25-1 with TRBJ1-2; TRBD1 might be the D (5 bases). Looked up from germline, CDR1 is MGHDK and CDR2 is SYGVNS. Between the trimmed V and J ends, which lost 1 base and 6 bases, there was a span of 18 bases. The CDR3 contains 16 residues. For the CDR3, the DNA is TGTGCCAGCAGTGAATCAAATATTGGGACTATACATGGCTACACCTTC. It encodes CASSESNIGTIHGYTF.

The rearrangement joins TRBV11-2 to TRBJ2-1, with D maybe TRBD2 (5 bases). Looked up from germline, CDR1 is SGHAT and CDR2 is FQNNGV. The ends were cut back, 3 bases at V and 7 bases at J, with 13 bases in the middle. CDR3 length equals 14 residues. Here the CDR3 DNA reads TGTGCCAGCAGCTTCGGGGTCTGGGAAAATGAGCAGTTCTTC. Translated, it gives CASSFGVWENEQFF. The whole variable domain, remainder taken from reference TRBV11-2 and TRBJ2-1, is EAGVAQSPRYKIIEKRQSVAFWCNPISGHATLYWYQQILGQGPKLLIQFQNNGVVDDSQLPKDRFSAERLKGVDSTLKIQPAKLEDSAVYLCASSFGVWENEQFFGPGTRLTVL.

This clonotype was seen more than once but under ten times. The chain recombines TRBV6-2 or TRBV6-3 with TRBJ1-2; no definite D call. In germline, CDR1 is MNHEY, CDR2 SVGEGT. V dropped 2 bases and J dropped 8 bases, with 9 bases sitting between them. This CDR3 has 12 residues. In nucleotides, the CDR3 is TGTGCCAGCAGTTACGACCTTTTGGGCTACACCTTC. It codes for CASSYDLLGYTF.

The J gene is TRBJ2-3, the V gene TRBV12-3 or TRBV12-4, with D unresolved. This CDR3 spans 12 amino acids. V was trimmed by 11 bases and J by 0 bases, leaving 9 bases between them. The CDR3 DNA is TGTGCCGTAGGACGAAGCACAGATACGCAGTATTTT. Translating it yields CAVGRSTDTQYF.

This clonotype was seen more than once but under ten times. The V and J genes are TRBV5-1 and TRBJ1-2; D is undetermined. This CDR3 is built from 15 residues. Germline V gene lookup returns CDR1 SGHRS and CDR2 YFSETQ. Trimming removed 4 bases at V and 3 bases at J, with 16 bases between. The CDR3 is CASSPTWPNHYGYTF. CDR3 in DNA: TGCGCCAGCAGCCCCACTTGGCCCAACCACTATGGCTACACCTTC. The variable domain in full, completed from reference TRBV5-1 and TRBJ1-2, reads KAGVTQTPRYLIKTRGQQVTLSCSPISGHRSVSWYQQTPGQGLQFLFEYFSETQRNKGNFPGRFSGRQFSNSRSEMNVSTLELGDSALYLCASSPTWPNHYGYTFGSGTRLTVV.

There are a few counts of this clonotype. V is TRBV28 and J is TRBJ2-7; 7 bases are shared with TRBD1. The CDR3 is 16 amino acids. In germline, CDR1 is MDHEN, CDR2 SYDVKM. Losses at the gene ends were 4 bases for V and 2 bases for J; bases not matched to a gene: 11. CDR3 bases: TGTGCCAGCAGTTGGAGTGGGACAGCAACCACCTACGAGCAGTACTTC. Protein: CASSWSGTATTYEQYF.

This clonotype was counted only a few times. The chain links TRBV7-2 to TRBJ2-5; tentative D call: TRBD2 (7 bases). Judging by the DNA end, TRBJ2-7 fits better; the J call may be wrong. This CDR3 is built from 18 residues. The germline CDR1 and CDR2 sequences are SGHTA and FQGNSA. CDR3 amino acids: CASSLGPPVGGRGAEQYF. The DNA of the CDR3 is TGTGCCAGCAGCTTAGGTCCCCCGGTGGGTGGTCGGGGGGCCGAGCAGTACTTC.

CDR3 nucleotides: TGCAGTGCTGTAGCGGGGGGGCCTTTGGAGACCCAGTACTTC. Translation: CSAVAGGPLETQYF. The J gene is TRBJ2-5, the V gene TRBV20-1; 11 bases map to TRBD2. CDR3 length: 14 amino acids. CDR1 DFQATT and CDR2 SNEGSKA come from the germline V gene (reference sequence). V lost 5 bases, J lost 5 bases, and 7 bases stayed unmatched.

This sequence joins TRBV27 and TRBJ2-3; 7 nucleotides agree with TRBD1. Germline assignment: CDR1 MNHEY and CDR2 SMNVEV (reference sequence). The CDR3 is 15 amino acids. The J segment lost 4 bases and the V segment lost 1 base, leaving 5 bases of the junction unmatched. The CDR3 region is CASSLLGQGADTQYF. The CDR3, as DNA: TGTGCCAGCAGTTTATTAGGTCAGGGGGCAGATACGCAGTATTTT.

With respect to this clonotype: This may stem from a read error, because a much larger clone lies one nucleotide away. For the CDR3, the DNA is TGTGCCATCACAGGGGCCTACAATGAGCAGTTCTTC. This gives the protein CAITGAYNEQFF. V gene TRBV10-3 combines with J gene TRBJ2-1, with D possibly TRBD1 on 6 matching bases. The CDR3 is 12 residues long. V lost 7 bases to trimming and J lost 2 bases, with 6 bases between them. Per germline, CDR1 ENHRY and CDR2 SYGVKD.

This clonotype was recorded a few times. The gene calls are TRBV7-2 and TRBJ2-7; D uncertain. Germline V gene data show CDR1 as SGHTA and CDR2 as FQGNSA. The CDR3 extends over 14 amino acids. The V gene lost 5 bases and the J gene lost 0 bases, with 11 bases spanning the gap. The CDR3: CASSPGILSYEQYF. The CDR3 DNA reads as TGTGCCAGCAGCCCCGGCATACTCTCCTACGAGCAGTACTTC.

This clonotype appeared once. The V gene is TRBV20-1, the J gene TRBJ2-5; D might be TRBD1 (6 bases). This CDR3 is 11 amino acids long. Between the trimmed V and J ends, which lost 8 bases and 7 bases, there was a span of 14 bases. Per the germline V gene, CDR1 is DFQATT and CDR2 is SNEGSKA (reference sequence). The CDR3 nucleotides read TGCAGTTCGACAGGCCTAGGGACCCAGTACTTC. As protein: CSSTGLGTQYF.

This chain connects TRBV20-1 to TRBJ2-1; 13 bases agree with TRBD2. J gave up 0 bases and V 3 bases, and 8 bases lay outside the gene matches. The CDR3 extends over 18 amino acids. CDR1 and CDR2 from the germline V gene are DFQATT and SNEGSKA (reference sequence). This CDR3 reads CSARELAGGRSSYNEQFF. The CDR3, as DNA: TGCAGTGCTAGGGAACTAGCGGGGGGGCGGAGCTCCTACAATGAGCAGTTCTTC.

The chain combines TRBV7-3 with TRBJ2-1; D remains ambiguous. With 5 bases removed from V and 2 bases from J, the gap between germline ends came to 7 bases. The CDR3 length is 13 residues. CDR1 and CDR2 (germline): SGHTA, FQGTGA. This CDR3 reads CASSAVTYNEQFF. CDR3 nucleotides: TGTGCCAGCAGCGCCGTCACCTACAATGAGCAGTTCTTC.

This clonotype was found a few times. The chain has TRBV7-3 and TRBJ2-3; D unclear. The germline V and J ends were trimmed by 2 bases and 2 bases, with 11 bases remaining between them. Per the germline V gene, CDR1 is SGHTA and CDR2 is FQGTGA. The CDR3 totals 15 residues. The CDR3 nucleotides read TGTGCCAGCAGCTTATTCCCGGAACCCACAGATACGCAGTATTTT. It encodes CASSLFPEPTDTQYF.